This T cell receptor beta chain was sequenced during a study of T cell responses to AZD1222 COVID-19 vaccine. Study-level background: Pooling of second doses given at about 4 or about 12 weeks was done.

Per the germline V gene, CDR1 is LNHNV and CDR2 is YYDKDF (reference sequence). V lost 3 bases and J 2 bases, leaving 13 bases between the germline ends. The CDR3 is 15 residues long. Points on this clone: What it binds is unknown.

Produced via immunoSEQ multiplex PCR; TCRdb's table is partial and in-frame only. The table records 120,000 to 150,000 clones, approximately 90% of them present only once. Overall study results and limits: At study baseline, merely several AZD1222 recipients were seropositive. No day 14 peak samples; only post-peak repertoires were characterized. Compared with day 0, the breadth and depth of the Spike-specific TCR repertoire rose significantly after two doses of AZD1222.

The clonotype originates from an adult in good health. The J gene is TRBJ1-2, the V gene TRBV15; no firm D call. The input for sequencing was peripheral blood, taken on day 0 of AZD1222 vaccination. For the CDR3, the DNA is TGTGCCACCAGCAGGGGGAGGGAAGGCAACTATGGCTACACCTTC. Amino acids: CATSRGREGNYGYTF.